The present T cell receptor beta chain was sequenced within a study of response to subunit inactivated influenza vaccine. Broader study findings: Only a handful of new T cells, the authors suggested, are recruited with each seasonal influenza vaccination.

TCRdb passed the RT-PCR reads through MiXCR, listing each CDR3 protein once. The repertoire consists of 500,000 to 650,000 distinct CDR3 sequences, with around 8% occurring once and the leading ten covering around 13%. As concerns this clonotype: Its antigen is not known.

This clonotype was obtained from a man between 50 and 70 years old who received an inactivated influenza vaccine. The sequenced sample was PBMCs from blood, obtained around 25 months after vaccination.

The CDR3 here is CASRKGGTDTQYF. In nucleotides, the CDR3 is TGTGCCAGCAGGAAAGGGGGCACAGATACGCAGTATTTT. V is TRBV28 and J is TRBJ2-3; D possibly corresponds to TRBD1 (5 bases). The germline gives CDR1 MDHEN, CDR2 SYDVKM. This CDR3 region has 13 residues. V shed 6 bases and J shed 1 base, with 8 bases lying between them.